This T cell receptor (beta chain) comes out of a study of T-cell reconstitution after alpha-beta-depleted transplantation in children. Germline V gene sequence: CDR1 SGHRS, CDR2 YFSETQ. The CDR3 has 14 amino acids. J was trimmed by 1 base and V by 4 bases; bases with no gene match: 4. This clonotype was counted a few times. Unique molecular identifiers were incorporated during preparation of the TCRbeta library. TCRdb re-called the PCR reads with MiXCR, one entry per CDR3 protein. The sample has a few hundred thousand distinct CDR3 sequences; roughly 13% are singletons. V is TRBV5-1 and J is TRBJ2-7, with TRBD2 identical over 8 bases. Sequenced here: PBMCs, sampled from the stem cell graft. The TCR comes from a human donor who donated a stem cell graft to a child with Fanconi anemia. The CDR3 nucleotides read TGCGCCAGCAGCGGCCCGGGGGGGTCCTACGAGCAGTACTTC. As protein: CASSGPGGSYEQYF.